A selection of T cell receptor beta chains follows, all from one sample in a study of regulatory T cells in long-lasting Graves disease. One entry per CDR3 protein results from TCRdb running MiXCR on the multiplex PCR reads. The repertoire has 300,000 to 350,000 distinct CDR3 sequences, 20% of them found once; the top ten carry just under 30%. This specimen was peripheral blood mononuclear cells (PBMCs), taken when the disease was refractory, from a patient treated with antithyroid drugs. These receptors were taken from a female donor with Graves disease. CDR3s include the opening cysteine and the closing phenylalanine or tryptophan. The order of the fields is CDR3 DNA, CDR3 protein, D gene, V gene, clone size, J gene. A D gene is named only where the DNA matches it firmly. Clone sizes are given selectively: once, few, many, or a class where the clone is expanded.

CDR3 DNA: TGTGCCAGCAGCCAAGCACTAAACTATGGCTACACCTTC
CDR3 protein: CASSQALNYGYTF
D gene: NA
V gene: TRBV3-1
clone size: many
J gene: TRBJ1-2

CDR3 DNA: TGTGCCACCAGTGCCTTCGGGACTACGTCCGGGGAGCTGTTTTTT
CDR3 protein: CATSAFGTTSGELFF
D gene: TRBD2
V gene: TRBV24-1
clone size: many
J gene: TRBJ2-2

CDR3 DNA: TGTGCCAGCAGCTCCCGCCGAAATGAAAAACTGTTTTTT
CDR3 protein: CASSSRRNEKLFF
D gene: NA
V gene: TRBV7-9
clone size: many
J gene: TRBJ1-4

CDR3 DNA: TGCGCCAGCAGCCAAGTAGTGCCAGGGCCAAGTCAGCCCCAGCATTTT
CDR3 protein: CASSQVVPGPSQPQHF
D gene: NA
V gene: TRBV4-1
clone size: few
J gene: TRBJ1-5

CDR3 DNA: TGTGCCAGCAGTTACTACACTAGCGGGAGGAACGAGCAGTACTTC
CDR3 protein: CASSYYTSGRNEQYF
D gene: TRBD2
V gene: TRBV6-2/TRBV6-3
clone size: many
J gene: TRBJ2-7

CDR3 DNA: TGTGCCGGGACCAGGGGGGGGGGGACTCAAGGAGGCTACACCTTC
CDR3 protein: CAGTRGGGTQGGYTF
D gene: TRBD1
V gene: TRBV2
clone size: many
J gene: TRBJ1-2

CDR3 DNA: TGTGCCAGCAGCTTGTGGGGGGCGGGTGGCTACACCTTC
CDR3 protein: CASSLWGAGGYTF
D gene: NA
V gene: TRBV11-2
clone size: many
J gene: TRBJ1-2

CDR3 DNA: TGTGCCAGCAGCTTAGTGGCGGGGACCAGGAACACTGAAGCTTTCTTT
CDR3 protein: CASSLVAGTRNTEAFF
D gene: NA
V gene: TRBV7-2
clone size: NA
J gene: TRBJ1-1

CDR3 DNA: TGTGCCAGCACCCGAGGAGCCGGCAATCAGCCCCAGCATTTT
CDR3 protein: CASTRGAGNQPQHF
D gene: NA
V gene: TRBV6-1
clone size: many
J gene: TRBJ1-5

CDR3 DNA: TGCAGTGCTAGCTCGACTAGCGGGGGAAGAGAGACCCAGTACTTC
CDR3 protein: CSASSTSGGRETQYF
D gene: TRBD2
V gene: TRBV20-1
clone size: NA
J gene: TRBJ2-5

CDR3 DNA: TGTGCCAGCATTAGAGACACGGGCGGCGAGCAGTACTTC
CDR3 protein: CASIRDTGGEQYF
D gene: NA
V gene: TRBV28
clone size: NA
J gene: TRBJ2-7

CDR3 DNA: TGCGCCAGCAGCTTTTCACCCACTAGCCTCGTGTACGAGCAGTACTTC
CDR3 protein: CASSFSPTSLVYEQYF
D gene: NA
V gene: TRBV5-1
clone size: NA
J gene: TRBJ2-7

CDR3 DNA: TGTGCCAGCAGCTTGGTTGTAGAAGAGACCCAGTACTTC
CDR3 protein: CASSLVVEETQYF
D gene: NA
V gene: TRBV7-2
clone size: many
J gene: TRBJ2-5